The entry that follows covers one TCR beta chain sequence. In its sample, this clone was seen a few times. The antigen this receptor binds is unknown. Per-nucleotide qualities are absent, and no much larger clonotype sits a single base away. The time point label corresponds to: baseline before first vaccination. The vaccinee samples were drawn from two UK trials, COV001 and COV002, one of which was a single-blind randomized controlled phase 2/3 trial testing AZD1222 (ChAdOx1 nCoV-19) in healthy adults. For TCRbeta chain sequencing, PBMC samples were collected from trial participants at day 0 and at day 28 after the second dose. These data originate in a study of T cell responses to AZD1222 COVID-19 vaccine (dated by TCRdb to about 2021). Looking at the study overall: Because spike-specific TCR depth and breadth did not differ between the two schedules, AZD1222 recipients who got a second dose at roughly 4 weeks were pooled with those who got a second dose at roughly 12 weeks. Trial participants were enrolled by age into subgroups of 18-55, 56-69 and 70-plus years, and around 150, 28 and 57 TCR-sequenced participants, respectively, were included in these subgroups. TCR sequencing was performed for about 240 trial participants, of whom roughly 200 were given two doses of AZD1222 and around 25 were given two doses of MenACWY control vaccine.

The CDR3 regions of human TCRbeta chains were analyzed by immunosequencing. The original pipeline was this. TCRs in the repertoires were matched against a reference library of SARS-CoV-2-specific TCRs that had been generated with the MIRA antigen-specificity platform. Breadth was defined as the fraction of unique TCRs that were SARS-CoV-2-associated, and depth was defined as the fraction of total T cells that were SARS-CoV-2-associated. Each spike-specific TCR was assigned to its reactive spike region and to a CD4 or CD8 class using the MIRA data. Log10-transformed breadth and depth values were compared by one-way ANOVA with Sidak's multiple comparisons tests. The clones in this table, taken by TCRdb from immuneACCESS, are in-frame only. Not every clone is retained; where verified, under half of the shortfall comes from an unresolved V gene, and the cause of the rest is unknown. That table is the source of V, J and clone size, and D and trimming were worked out from the DNA. The sample table shows fewer than 180,000 clones, and 90% to 95% are seen once. The ten most abundant clones make up about 1.3% of the sample.

Results the study describes overall, beyond this receptor: Participants were mostly white British and included more females than males, and it was suggested by the authors that clonal diversity may have been underestimated. Reportedly, close to half of the unique spike-specific TCRs recognized epitopes lying outside the regions that are mutated in the B.1.351 and B.1.1.7 variants. The vaccine-associated CD4 TCRs covered the entire spike protein, and the dominant responses fell in regions 160-218 and 743-854. Conclusions about previously exposed vaccinees are limited because only five to seven AZD1222 recipients were SARS-CoV-2 seropositive at baseline. Because no samples from the day 14 peak response were available, repertoires could be characterized only after the peak T cell response. The 56-69-year group was small, and its depth increase did not reach significance, likely because of low power. After two AZD1222 doses, spike-specific TCR breadth and depth were significantly higher than at day 0 and than in MenACWY recipients.

The germline V gene (reference sequence) provides CDR1 MNHEY and CDR2 SMNVEV. Its CDR3 holds 15 amino acids, cysteine through phenylalanine. Only the CDR3 part of the read is kept: 45 bases, read in frame from the first base. V is cut by 6 bases and J by 0 bases, and the space between the germline ends is 9 bases. Material: peripheral blood, obtained on day 0 of AZD1222 vaccination. The receptor was isolated from an adult in good health. Rearrangement joined TRBV27 to TRBJ1-6; no D gene can be assigned with confidence. The CDR3 in this case is CASRRVSSYNSPLHF. In nucleotides, the sequence is TGTGCCAGCAGGAGGGTCAGCTCCTATAATTCACCCCTCCACTTT.